The clone carrying this T cell receptor (delta chain) rates as medium-sized. The data were taken from a study of gamma-delta T cells after stem cell transplantation. TCRdb repeated clone calling on the RT-PCR reads with CATT. The table includes 5,000 to 7,500 delta-chain clones, around a quarter detected once. Germline CDR1 reads GEAIGNYY; CDR2 reads EKD. This CDR3 is 20 amino acids long. J was trimmed by 0 bases and V by 3 bases; bases with no gene match: 19. This clonotype was obtained from a human donor. It is not recorded whose cells these are; they may come from a transplant donor. The rearrangement uses TRDV2 and TRDJ1, with 9 bases fitting TRDD3. Input material: gamma-delta T cells. The CDR3 is CACDPLRLGDRASYTDKLIF. The CDR3 nucleotides read TGTGCCTGTGACCCACTACGACTGGGGGACAGAGCCTCGTACACCGATAAACTCATCTTT.